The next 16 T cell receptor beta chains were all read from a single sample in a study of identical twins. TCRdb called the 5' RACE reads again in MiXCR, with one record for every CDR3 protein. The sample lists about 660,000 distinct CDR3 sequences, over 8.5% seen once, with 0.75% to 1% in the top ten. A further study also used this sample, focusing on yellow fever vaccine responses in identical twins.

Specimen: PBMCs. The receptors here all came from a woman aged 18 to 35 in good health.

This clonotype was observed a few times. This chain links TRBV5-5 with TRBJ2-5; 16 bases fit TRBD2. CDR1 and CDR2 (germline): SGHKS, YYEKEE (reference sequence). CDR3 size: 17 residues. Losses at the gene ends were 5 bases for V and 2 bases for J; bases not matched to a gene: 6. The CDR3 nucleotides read TGTGCCAGCAGGACCGGGACTAGCGGGGGGGGTCAAGAGACCCAGTACTTC. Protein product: CASRTGTSGGGQETQYF.

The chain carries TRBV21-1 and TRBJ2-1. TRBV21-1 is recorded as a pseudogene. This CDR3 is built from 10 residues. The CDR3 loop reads CASSRAEQFF. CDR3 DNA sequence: TGTGCCAGCAGCCGGGCAGAGCAGTTCTTC.

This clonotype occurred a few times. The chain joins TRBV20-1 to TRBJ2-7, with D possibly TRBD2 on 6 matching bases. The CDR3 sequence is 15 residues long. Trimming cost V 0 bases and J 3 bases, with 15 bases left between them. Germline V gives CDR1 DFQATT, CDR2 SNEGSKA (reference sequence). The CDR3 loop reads CSARDLAGLDYEQYF. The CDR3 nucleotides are TGCAGTGCTAGAGATCTTGCGGGACTCGACTACGAGCAGTACTTC.

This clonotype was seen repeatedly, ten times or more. CDR3: CSAIGSGMYNEQFF. The CDR3 nucleotides read TGCAGCGCAATCGGTAGCGGGATGTACAATGAGCAGTTCTTC. The rearrangement joins TRBV29-1 to TRBJ2-1; 8 nucleotides agree with TRBD2. The V gene's germline CDR1 is SQVTM and CDR2 ANQGSEA. Trimming cost V 7 bases and J 4 bases; bases outside gene matches: 9. This CDR3 comprises 14 residues.

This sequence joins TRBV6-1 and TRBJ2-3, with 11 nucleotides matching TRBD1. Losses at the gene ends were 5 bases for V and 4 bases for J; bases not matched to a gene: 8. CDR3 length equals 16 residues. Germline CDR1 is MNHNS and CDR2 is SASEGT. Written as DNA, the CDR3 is TGTGCCAGCAGTCCTACGACGGGACAGGGGGCAGATACGCAGTATTTT. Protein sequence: CASSPTTGQGADTQYF.

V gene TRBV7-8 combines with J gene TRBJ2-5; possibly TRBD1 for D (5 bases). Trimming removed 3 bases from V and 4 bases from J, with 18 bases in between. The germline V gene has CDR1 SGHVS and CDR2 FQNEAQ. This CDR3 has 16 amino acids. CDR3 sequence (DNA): TGTGCCAGCAGCTTTTCTCCCCCAGGGCCCACAGAGACCCAGTACTTC. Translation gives CASSFSPPGPTETQYF. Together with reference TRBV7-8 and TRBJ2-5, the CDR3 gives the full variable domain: GAGVSQSPRYKVAKRGQDVALRCDPISGHVSLFWYQQALGQGPEFLTYFQNEAQLDKSGLPSDRFFAERPEGSVSTLKIQRTQQEDSAVYLCASSFSPPGPTETQYFGPGTRLLVL.

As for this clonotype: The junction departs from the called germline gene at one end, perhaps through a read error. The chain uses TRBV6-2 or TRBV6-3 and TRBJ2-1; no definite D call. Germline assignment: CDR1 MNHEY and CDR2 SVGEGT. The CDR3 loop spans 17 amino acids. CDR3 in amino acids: CVSTKLTITLSYNEQFF. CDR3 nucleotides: TGTGTCAGCACCAAATTGACGATCACCCTCTCCTACAATGAGCAGTTCTTC.

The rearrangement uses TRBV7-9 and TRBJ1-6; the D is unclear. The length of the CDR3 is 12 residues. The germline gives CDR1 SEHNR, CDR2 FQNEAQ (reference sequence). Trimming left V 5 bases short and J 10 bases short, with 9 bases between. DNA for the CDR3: TGTGCCAGCAGCCCAGAGCTCTCACCCCTCCACTTT. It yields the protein CASSPELSPLHF.

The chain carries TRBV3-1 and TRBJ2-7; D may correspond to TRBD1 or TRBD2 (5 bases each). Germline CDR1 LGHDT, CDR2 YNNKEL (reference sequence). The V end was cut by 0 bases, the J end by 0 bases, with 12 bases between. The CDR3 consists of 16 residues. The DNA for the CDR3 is TGTGCCAGCAGCCAAGAAGGCTGGGGGAGCTCCTACGAGCAGTACTTC. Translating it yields CASSQEGWGSSYEQYF.

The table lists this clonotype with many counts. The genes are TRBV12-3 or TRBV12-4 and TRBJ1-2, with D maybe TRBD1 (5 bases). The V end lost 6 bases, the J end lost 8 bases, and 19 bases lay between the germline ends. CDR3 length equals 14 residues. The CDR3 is CASSFSGRGGGYTF. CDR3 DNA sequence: TGTGCCAGCAGCTTCTCAGGGAGGGGCGGCGGCTACACCTTC.

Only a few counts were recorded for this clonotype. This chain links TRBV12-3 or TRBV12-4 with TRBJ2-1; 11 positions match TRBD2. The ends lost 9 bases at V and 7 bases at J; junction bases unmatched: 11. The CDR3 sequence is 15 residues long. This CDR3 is CASARLAGSGNEQFF. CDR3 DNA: TGTGCCAGTGCTCGACTAGCGGGATCGGGAAATGAGCAGTTCTTC.

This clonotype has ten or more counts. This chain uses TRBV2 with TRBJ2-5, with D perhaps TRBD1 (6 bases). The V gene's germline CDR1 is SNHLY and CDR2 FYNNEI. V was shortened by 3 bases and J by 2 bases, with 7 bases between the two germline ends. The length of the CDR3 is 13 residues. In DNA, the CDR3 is TGTGCCAGCAGTGATACAGGGCAAGAGACCCAGTACTTC. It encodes CASSDTGQETQYF. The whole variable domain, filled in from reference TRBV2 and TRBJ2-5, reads EPEVTQTPSHQVTQMGQEVILRCVPISNHLYFYWYRQILGQKVEFLVSFYNNEISEKSEIFDDQFSVERPDGSNFTLKIRSTKLEDSAMYFCASSDTGQETQYFGPGTRLLVL.

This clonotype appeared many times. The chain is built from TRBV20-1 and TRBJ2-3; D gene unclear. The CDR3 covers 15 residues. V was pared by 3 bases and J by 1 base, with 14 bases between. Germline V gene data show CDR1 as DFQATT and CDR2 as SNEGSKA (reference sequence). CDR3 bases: TGCAGTGCTAGTCGCAGTGGACCGGGCACAGATACGCAGTATTTT. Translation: CSASRSGPGTDTQYF.

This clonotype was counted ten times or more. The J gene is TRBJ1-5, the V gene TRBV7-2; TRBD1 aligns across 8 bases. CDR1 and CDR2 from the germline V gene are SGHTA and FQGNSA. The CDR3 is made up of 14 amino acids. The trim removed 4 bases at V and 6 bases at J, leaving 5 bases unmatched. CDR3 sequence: CASSSDRGGQPQHF. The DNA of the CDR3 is TGTGCCAGCAGCTCCGACAGGGGAGGTCAGCCCCAGCATTTT. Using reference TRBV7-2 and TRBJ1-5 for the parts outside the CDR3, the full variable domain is GAGVSQSPSNKVTEKGKDVELRCDPISGHTALYWYRQSLGQGLEFLIYFQGNSAPDKSGLPSDRFSAERTGGSVSTLTIQRTQQEDSAVYLCASSSDRGGQPQHFGDGTRLSIL.

The CDR3 reads CATSDPGGLTGELFF. In DNA form, the CDR3 reads TGTGCCACCAGTGATCCAGGGGGCCTCACCGGGGAGCTGTTTTTT. The chain recombines TRBV24-1 with TRBJ2-2, with 8 bases identical to TRBD1. The germline gives CDR1 KGHDR, CDR2 SFDVKD. V was pared by 3 bases and J by 4 bases, with 3 bases of the junction left unmatched. This CDR3 spans 15 amino acids.

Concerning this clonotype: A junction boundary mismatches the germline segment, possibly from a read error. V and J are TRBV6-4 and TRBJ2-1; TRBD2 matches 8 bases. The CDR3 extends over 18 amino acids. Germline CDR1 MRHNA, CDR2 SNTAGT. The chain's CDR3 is CTSSLQYPRTSLGTEQFF. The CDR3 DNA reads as TGTACCAGCAGTCTACAATATCCTCGGACTAGCCTGGGTACTGAGCAGTTCTTC.